Here is one T cell receptor beta chain with its context. Its antigen is not yet known. The input lacks base qualities; no much larger clone sits a single base away. The immunoSEQ Assay was used to sequence TCRbeta CDR3 regions. After extraction, genomic DNA underwent amplification by bias-controlled multiplex PCR, followed by high-throughput sequencing. The published analysis was carried out like this. To quantify the absolute abundance of every unique TCRbeta CDR3 region, sequences were collapsed and filtered. Usable DNA was measured by amplifying reference genes present in all nucleated cells, and TCRbeta template counts were normalized to that usable DNA to estimate T cell fraction. Repertoire TCRs were annotated as SARS-CoV-2-specific when V gene, CDR3 amino acid sequence and J gene were exactly matched to a known reactive TCR set. The reference SARS-CoV-2 TCR set was derived from MIRA and filtered for enrichment in COVID-19-positive ImmuneCODE repertoires, a step that removed public or cross-reactive TCRs. Using the MIRA antigens, annotated TCRs were further analysed by specific ORF or by position within an ORF. Depth was the summed frequency of annotated unique rearrangements, while breadth was defined as annotated unique rearrangements over total unique productive rearrangements. Two-sided Wilcoxon rank-sum tests were applied when comparing TCR breadth between groups. Entries here come from immuneACCESS through TCRdb and include only in-frame sequences with V and J called. Some clones fail to appear in such tables; in the studies checked, an unresolved V gene covers under half of the shortfall, and the cause of the remainder is unknown. Clone size and the V and J calls come from that table; the DNA yielded D and trimming. The sample contains 450,000 to 550,000 clones, 85% to 90% of them found a single time. The ten largest clonotypes hold approximately 2.5% of the sample.

V is pared back by 0 bases and J by 4 bases, with 11 bases lying between the germline termini. The CDR3 numbers 15 residues from cysteine through phenylalanine. Only CDR3 DNA remains: 45 bases, in frame from the first base. CDR1 and CDR2 were assigned from the germline V gene as SGHRS and YFSETQ. The data are from a study of Ad26.COV2.S vaccination and SARS-CoV-2 variants (dated by TCRdb to 2020 to 2023). With regard to the full study: Donors in the vaccine arm were drawn from COV1001, a phase I-IIa trial of Ad26.COV2.S in healthy adults that was multicentre, randomized, double-blind and placebo-controlled. Sequencing of the TCRbeta repertoire served to evaluate the specificity and breadth of SARS-CoV-2-reactive T cell receptors following Ad26.COV2.S vaccination. Ad26.COV2.S was administered intramuscularly at 5 x 10^10 or 1 x 10^11 viral particles, either as a single shot or as two shots given 56 days apart. Trial participants were randomized into five groups of five: low-dose or high-dose Ad26.COV2.S given once or twice, or placebo on both occasions. Investigators did not know the trial group allocation while performing experiments and assessing outcomes. A total of approximately 32 samples were included in the TCR-sequenced set, comprising roughly 19 Ad26.COV2.S vaccine recipients, 5 placebo recipients and 8 SARS-CoV-2 convalescent individuals.

Taken with the paper, the label for treatment or condition translates to: about 20 received Ad26.COV2.S at low or high dose, single or two shots; roughly 5 received placebo; per-sample allocation not given. Repertoires of vaccine and placebo recipients were sequenced from samples taken on day 63 after the first injection. Cohort 1b enrolled roughly 25 adults aged 18-55 years at a single site in Boston, USA, between 29 July and 7 August 2020. Ad26.COV2.S consisted of a replication-incompetent adenovirus type 26 vector by which a prefusion-stabilized SARS-CoV-2 spike protein from the original Wuhan strain was expressed. The full study reports these points: After vaccination, substantial breadth of spike-specific CD8+ and CD4+ T cell responses was reported. Comparing responses between vaccine doses or regimens was not something the study was powered to do. Non-spike TCR breadth was comparable between vaccine and placebo recipients, consistent with the vaccine containing only spike. Spike-specific TCR breadth was higher in Ad26.COV2.S recipients than in placebo recipients (P = 0.0014). The authors noted that total T cell responses may have been underestimated by the TCR breadth and depth analyses.

This TCR was sampled from a person between 18 and 65 years old who received the Ad26.COV2.S COVID-19 vaccine or a placebo. This receptor chain uses TRBV5-1 and TRBJ1-5; TRBD1 is perhaps the D gene, given 5 matching bases. The starting material was peripheral blood, obtained in a trial of Ad26.COV2.S vaccine versus placebo. The DNA is TGCGCCAGCAGCTTGGGGGGGGTGAGGAATCAGCCCCAGCATTTT. It is translated as CASSLGGVRNQPQHF.